Each of the 22 T cell receptor beta chains below was sequenced from the same sample in a study of vaccination and CD4 T cells after COVID-19. TCRdb analysed the PCR reads with MiXCR anew, one entry per CDR3 protein. In the table there are 15,000 to 20,000 distinct CDR3 sequences, around two thirds of which are singletons. The source material was CD4+ T cells from blood, sampled after SARS-CoV-2 vaccination. The source is a human donor who had recovered from COVID-19.

CDR3 in DNA: TGTGCCAGCAGCCCGGACAGTAACTATGGCTACACCTTC. Its protein is CASSPDSNYGYTF. The rearrangement uses TRBV7-9 and TRBJ1-2; tentative D call: TRBD1 (6 bases). The CDR3 loop spans 13 amino acids. V gave up 5 bases and J gave up 1 base, with 8 bases separating them. Per germline, CDR1 SEHNR and CDR2 FQNEAQ (reference sequence). Full variable domain (outside the CDR3, taken from reference TRBV7-9 and TRBJ1-2): DTGVSQNPRHKITKRGQNVTFRCDPISEHNRLYWYRQTLGQGPEFLTYFQNEAQLEKSRLLSDRFSAERPKGSFSTLEIQRTEQGDSAMYLCASSPDSNYGYTFGSGTRLTVV.

The rearrangement links TRBV7-2 to TRBJ2-1; no firm D call. The V and J ends lost 5 bases and 5 bases respectively, with 16 bases between them. The CDR3 runs to 15 residues. Per germline, CDR1 SGHTA and CDR2 FQGNSA. The CDR3 protein is CASSPEAPTNNEQFF. DNA of the CDR3: TGTGCCAGCAGCCCCGAGGCGCCTACTAACAATGAGCAGTTCTTC.

The chain has TRBV7-9 and TRBJ2-1; D is undetermined. Deletions cut 1 base from V and 7 bases from J, with 17 bases between. Germline values: CDR1 SEHNR, CDR2 FQNEAQ (reference sequence). This CDR3 comprises 16 residues. CDR3 residues: CASSLEWPVPRNEQFF. The CDR3 region has the DNA TGTGCCAGCAGCTTAGAATGGCCTGTACCCCGAAATGAGCAGTTCTTC.

The chain uses TRBV7-9 and TRBJ1-6; D not resolved. CDR3 length equals 14 residues. Between the trimmed V and J ends, which lost 1 base and 2 bases, there was a span of 3 bases. The V gene's germline CDR1 is SEHNR and CDR2 FQNEAQ (reference sequence). CDR3 nucleotide sequence: TGTGCCAGCAGCTTAGGGACCTATAATTCACCCCTCCACTTT. Its protein is CASSLGTYNSPLHF. The whole variable domain, remainder taken from reference TRBV7-9 and TRBJ1-6, is DTGVSQNPRHKITKRGQNVTFRCDPISEHNRLYWYRQTLGQGPEFLTYFQNEAQLEKSRLLSDRFSAERPKGSFSTLEIQRTEQGDSAMYLCASSLGTYNSPLHFGNGTRLTVT.

This rearrangement joins TRBV30 to TRBJ2-3; 9 bases match TRBD2. The trim removed 4 bases at V and 3 bases at J, leaving 5 bases unmatched. The CDR3 totals 14 residues. From germline, CDR1 is GTSNPN and CDR2 SVGIG (reference sequence). DNA for the CDR3: TGTGCCTGGAACCCGCTAGCGGGAACAGATACGCAGTATTTT. Its translation is CAWNPLAGTDTQYF.

The rearrangement links TRBV24-1 to TRBJ2-7; 9 bases match TRBD2. The ends lost 1 base at V and 7 bases at J; junction bases unmatched: 7. CDR1 and CDR2 from the germline V gene are KGHDR and SFDVKD. The CDR3 runs 15 residues. As DNA, the CDR3 is TGTGCCACCAGTGATTTTGGAGCGGGAGGTCAGGAGCAGTACTTC. Translating gives CATSDFGAGGQEQYF.

This clonotype was picked up a small number of times. This rearrangement joins TRBV20-1 to TRBJ2-5, with D possibly matching TRBD2 (6 bases). Germline assignment: CDR1 DFQATT and CDR2 SNEGSKA (reference sequence). CDR3 length equals 12 residues. V was clipped by 4 bases and J by 4 bases, with 10 bases between them. The CDR3 DNA reads TGCAGTGCTATTCTGGGGGGAGAGACCCAGTACTTC. This encodes CSAILGGETQYF.

The V gene is TRBV7-8, the J gene TRBJ2-3, with D possibly being TRBD1 (6 bases). CDR3 length equals 15 residues. The ends were cut back, 5 bases at V and 3 bases at J, with 15 bases in the middle. Germline CDR1 SGHVS, CDR2 FQNEAQ. The chain's CDR3 is CASSALGALTDTQYF. The CDR3 nucleotides are TGTGCCAGCAGCGCCCTGGGGGCTTTAACAGATACGCAGTATTTT.

The DNA of the CDR3 is TGTGCCACCAGCAGTTTAAGGTTCCAAGAGACCCAGTACTTC. Translation gives CATSSLRFQETQYF. The chain carries TRBV15 and TRBJ2-5; D gene uncertain. Germline CDR1 is LNHNV and CDR2 is YYDKDF (reference sequence). V was clipped by 3 bases and J by 1 base, with 9 bases between them. This CDR3 comprises 14 residues.

The chain links TRBV5-4 to TRBJ2-7, with D maybe TRBD2 (6 bases). There are 12 residues in the CDR3. V was shortened by 0 bases and J by 8 bases, with 9 bases between the two germline ends. Germline V CDR1 and CDR2: SGHNT, YYREEE (reference sequence). Written as DNA, the CDR3 is TGTGCCAGCAGCTTGGCCGGGGGTAAGCAGTACTTC. It yields the protein CASSLAGGKQYF.

This clonotype was counted only a few times. This chain links TRBV19 with TRBJ2-5; D is undetermined. V lost 4 bases and J 4 bases, leaving 7 bases between the germline ends. Germline V gene data show CDR1 as LNHDA and CDR2 as SQIVND (reference sequence). The CDR3 runs 12 residues. CDR3 loop: CASSSVGETQYF. CDR3 coding DNA: TGTGCCAGTAGTAGTGTGGGAGAGACCCAGTACTTC. The entire variable domain, with the rest obtained from reference TRBV19 and TRBJ2-5, is as follows: DGGITQSPKYLFRKEGQNVTLSCEQNLNHDAMYWYRQDPGQGLRLIYYSQIVNDFQKGDIAEGYSVSREKKESFPLTVTSAQKNPTAFYLCASSSVGETQYFGPGTRLLVL.

The chain links TRBV5-4 to TRBJ2-5; D may be TRBD2 (5 bases). Trimming removed 4 bases at V and 4 bases at J, with 17 bases between. The CDR3 length is 15 residues. The germline V gene has CDR1 SGHNT and CDR2 YYREEE (reference sequence). The chain's CDR3 is CASSPSASLGETQYF. The CDR3 DNA is TGTGCCAGCAGCCCCTCTGCTAGCCTAGGAGAGACCCAGTACTTC.

This clonotype was detected only a few times. The chain recombines TRBV15 with TRBJ1-1, with unresolved D. Germline V gene lookup returns CDR1 LNHNV and CDR2 YYDKDF (reference sequence). The ends were cut back, 0 bases at V and 1 base at J, with 6 bases in the middle. The CDR3 contains 14 residues. The CDR3 region has the DNA TGTGCCACCAGCAGAGAATGGAGGAACACTGAAGCTTTCTTT. Translation: CATSREWRNTEAFF.

DNA of the CDR3: TGTGCCAGCAGCGACGGGCGTGCCCAAGAGACCCAGTACTTC. Encoded protein: CASSDGRAQETQYF. The chain joins TRBV6-2 or TRBV6-3 to TRBJ2-5; D unresolved. This CDR3 spans 14 amino acids. The V and J ends lost 6 bases and 1 base respectively, with 12 bases between them. Germline V gives CDR1 MNHEY, CDR2 SVGEGT.

In DNA, the CDR3 is TGTGCCAGCAGCGAATATTGGACAGGGAGGAGAAACACCATATATTTT. Translating it yields CASSEYWTGRRNTIYF. This sequence joins TRBV7-2 and TRBJ1-3; TRBD1 matches 8 bases. Trimming cost V 5 bases and J 5 bases; bases outside gene matches: 11. This CDR3 spans 16 amino acids. The V gene's germline CDR1 is SGHTA and CDR2 FQGNSA.

V gene TRBV5-4 combines with J gene TRBJ1-2, with TRBD1 matching 8 bases. CDR3 length: 14 residues. Germline V CDR1 and CDR2: SGHNT, YYREEE (reference sequence). V shed 4 bases and J 8 bases; nucleotides not matched to a gene: 10. The CDR3 reads CASSRDRGGSGYTF. The CDR3, as DNA: TGTGCCAGCAGCCGTGACAGGGGAGGTAGCGGCTACACCTTC.

CDR3 region: CASSQDPGGNIQYF. The CDR3, as DNA: TGCGCCAGCAGCCAAGATCCAGGGGGAAACATTCAGTACTTC. This rearrangement joins TRBV4-3 to TRBJ2-4, with 7 bases aligning to TRBD1. V lost 0 bases and J lost 6; bases outside the gene matches: 2. The germline V gene encodes CDR1 LGHNA and CDR2 YSLEER. This CDR3 contains 14 residues.

The chain carries TRBV30 and TRBJ2-3; D not certain. Trimming took 6 bases from V and 2 from J, leaving 12 bases between them. CDR3 length equals 13 residues. The germline CDR1 and CDR2 sequences are GTSNPN and SVGIG (reference sequence). The DNA for the CDR3 is TGTGCCTGCCTTCCTCACTCCACAGATACGCAGTATTTT. This gives the protein CACLPHSTDTQYF.

This clonotype turned up a few times. The V call is TRBV6-1, the J call TRBJ2-2; 8 nucleotides line up with TRBD2. V lost 6 bases to trimming and J lost 5 bases; unmatched junction nucleotides: 5. CDR3 length equals 14 residues. Germline V gene data show CDR1 as MNHNS and CDR2 as SASEGT. CDR3 DNA: TGTGCCAGCAGGTTGACTAGCGCGACCGGGGAGCTGTTTTTT. It specifies CASRLTSATGELFF.

This clonotype was counted only a few times. The chain has TRBV4-1 and TRBJ2-3; a possible D gene is TRBD1 (6 bases). Trimming removed 9 bases from V and 0 bases from J, with 16 bases in between. CDR3 length equals 15 residues. Germline V gene data show CDR1 as MGHRA and CDR2 as YSYEKL. For the CDR3, the DNA is TGCGCCAGTAAAGCGAACAGGGTTAGCACAGATACGCAGTATTTT. Its translation is CASKANRVSTDTQYF.

CDR3 in amino acids: CASRGQRANYGYTF. DNA of the CDR3: TGTGCCAGCAGGGGACAGAGGGCTAACTATGGCTACACCTTC. V and J are TRBV6-1 and TRBJ1-2; 7 bases are shared with TRBD1. CDR1 and CDR2 from the germline V gene are MNHNS and SASEGT. V trimming: 6 bases; J trimming: 0 bases; junction bases outside the gene matches: 4. The CDR3 runs 14 residues.

This chain joins TRBV12-3 or TRBV12-4 and TRBJ2-7; 13 nucleotides align to TRBD2. Trimming cost V 6 bases and J 4 bases; bases outside gene matches: 3. The length of the CDR3 is 14 residues. CDR3 sequence (DNA): TGTGCCAGCAGGAGGACTAGCGGGAGTTACGAGCAGTACTTC. Translated, it gives CASRRTSGSYEQYF.